This T cell receptor (beta chain) was captured in a study of cytomegalovirus exposure and HLA in healthy donors. Findings and limits, study-wide: Across donors, presence/absence analyses took sequencing depth to be roughly uniform. TCR beta V segments were, for the most part, productive about 87% or about 30% of the time in an earlier analysis.

The junction had 8 bases not matched to a gene; V was cut back by 5 bases and J by 5 bases. The CDR3 consists of 14 residues. CDR1 and CDR2 from the germline V gene are SGHVS and FNYEAQ. Concerning this clone: The antigen remains unidentified.

PCR used 60 Vbeta primers and 13 Jbeta primers. Sequencing was performed with immunoSEQ multiplex PCR; in TCRdb, only in-frame clones are kept and a portion is missing. The sample has around 300,000 clones, 65% to 85% seen once; the top ten hold about 2.1%. The sequenced sample consisted of PBMCs. This TCR came from a female donor in good health and CMV-seronegative. The chain links TRBV7-6 to TRBJ1-1; 7 nucleotides line up with TRBD1. CDR3 in DNA: TGTGCCAGCAGCCTCGGACAGGCTGGTACTGAAGCTTTCTTT. It is translated as CASSLGQAGTEAFF.